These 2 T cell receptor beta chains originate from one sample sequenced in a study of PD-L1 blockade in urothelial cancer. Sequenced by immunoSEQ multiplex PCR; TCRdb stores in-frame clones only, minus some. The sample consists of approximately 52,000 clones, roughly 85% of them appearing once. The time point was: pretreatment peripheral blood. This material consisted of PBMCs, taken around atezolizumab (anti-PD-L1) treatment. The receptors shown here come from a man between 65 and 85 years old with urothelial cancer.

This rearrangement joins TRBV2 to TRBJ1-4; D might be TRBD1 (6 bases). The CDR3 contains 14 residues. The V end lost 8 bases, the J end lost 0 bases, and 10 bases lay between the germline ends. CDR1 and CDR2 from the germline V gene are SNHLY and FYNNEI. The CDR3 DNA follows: TGTGCCAGCCAGACAGGCGCAACTAATGAAAAACTGTTTTTT. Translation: CASQTGATNEKLFF. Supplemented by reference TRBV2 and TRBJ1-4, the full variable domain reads EPEVTQTPSHQVTQMGQEVILRCVPISNHLYFYWYRQILGQKVEFLVSFYNNEISEKSEIFDDQFSVERPDGSNFTLKIRSTKLEDSAMYFCASQTGATNEKLFFGSGTQLSVL.

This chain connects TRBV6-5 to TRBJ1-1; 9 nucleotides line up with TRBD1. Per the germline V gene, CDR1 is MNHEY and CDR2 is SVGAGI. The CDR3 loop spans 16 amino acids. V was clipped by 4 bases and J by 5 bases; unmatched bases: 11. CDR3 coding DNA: TGTGCCAGCAGTTTGTCTACAGGGGGCTTAGTTACTGAAGCTTTCTTT. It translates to CASSLSTGGLVTEAFF.